This T cell receptor (beta chain) was recorded in a study of blood T cell repertoires in COVID-19. Whole-study context: The study drew acute and convalescent COVID-19 samples from the United States, Italy and Spain. Sample material is recorded as cDNA or gDNA derived from T cells, B-cell-depleted T cells, or PBMCs.

As processed by the authors: Amplified reference gene primers provided the basis for estimating nucleated cell counts. The repertoire was sequenced with immunoSEQ multiplex PCR; TCRdb's copy has only in-frame clones and lacks some. V and J calls and clone size are as listed in that table; D and trimming were resolved from the DNA. The data show fewer than 90,000 clones, more than 75% seen once. This receptor was taken from a human donor in a cohort sampled during active COVID-19. The specimen sequenced was peripheral blood.

The CDR3 DNA reads TGTGCCAGCAGCCCTGGGACTAGCGGGACTAACCACAGGGTGGGTGAGCAGTTCTTC. Amino acids: CASSPGTSGTNHRVGEQFF. The chain has TRBV13 and TRBJ2-1; 13 bases fit TRBD2. V lost 5 bases and J lost 9; bases outside the gene matches: 19. Germline lookup yields CDR1 PRHDT and CDR2 FYEKMQ (reference sequence). The CDR3 contains 19 residues. The full variable domain, with the rest looked up from reference TRBV13 and TRBJ2-1, is AAGVIQSPRHLIKEKRETATLKCYPIPRHDTVYWYQQGPGQDPQFLISFYEKMQSDKGSIPDRFSAQQFSDYHSELNMSSLELGDSALYFCASSPGTSGTNHRVGEQFFGPGTRLTVL.